This TCR beta chain originates from a study of control samples from healthy donors and cancer patients. Assay: immunoSEQ multiplex PCR; the TCRdb copy retains only in-frame clones and omits some. The sample carries about 160,000 clones, approximately 94% recorded once. The CDR3 contains 15 residues. Looked up from germline, CDR1 is MNHEY and CDR2 is SMNVEV (reference sequence). V gave up 8 bases and J gave up 0 bases; unmatched junction bases: 8. Sequencing used PBMCs. The sequence was obtained from a man aged 55 to 70 with colorectal cancer. The V call is TRBV27, the J call TRBJ2-7, with 9 bases that match TRBD2. CDR3 nucleotides: TGTGCCAGCGGCCCGCTGCGGGGGGGCTCCTACGAGCAGTACTTC. Its translation: CASGPLRGGSYEQYF.